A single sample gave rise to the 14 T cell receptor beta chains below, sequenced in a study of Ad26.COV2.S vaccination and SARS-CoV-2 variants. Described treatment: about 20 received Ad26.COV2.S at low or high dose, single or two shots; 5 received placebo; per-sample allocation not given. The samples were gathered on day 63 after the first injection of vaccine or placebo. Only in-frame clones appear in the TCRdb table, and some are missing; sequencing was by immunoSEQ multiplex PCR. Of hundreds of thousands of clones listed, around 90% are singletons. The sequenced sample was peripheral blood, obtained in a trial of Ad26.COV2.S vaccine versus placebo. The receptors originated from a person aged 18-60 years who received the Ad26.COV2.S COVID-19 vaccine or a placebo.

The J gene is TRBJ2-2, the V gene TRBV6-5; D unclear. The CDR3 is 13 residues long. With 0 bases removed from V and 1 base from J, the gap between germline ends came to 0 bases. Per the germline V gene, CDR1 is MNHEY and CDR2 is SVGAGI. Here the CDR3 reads CASSYSNTGELFF. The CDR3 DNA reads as TGTGCCAGCAGTTACTCGAACACCGGGGAGCTGTTTTTT.

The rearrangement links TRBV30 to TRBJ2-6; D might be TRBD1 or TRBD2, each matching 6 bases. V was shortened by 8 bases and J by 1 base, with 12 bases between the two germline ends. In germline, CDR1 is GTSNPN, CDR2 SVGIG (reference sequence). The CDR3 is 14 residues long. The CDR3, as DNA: TGTGCCAACGGGGGCCTATCTGGGGCCAACGTCCTGACTTTC. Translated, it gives CANGGLSGANVLTF.

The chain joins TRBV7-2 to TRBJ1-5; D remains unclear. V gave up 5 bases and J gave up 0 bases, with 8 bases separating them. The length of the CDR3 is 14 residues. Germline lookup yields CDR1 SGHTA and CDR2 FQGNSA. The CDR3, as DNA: TGTGCCAGCAGCACCTCATATAGCAATCAGCCCCAGCATTTT. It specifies CASSTSYSNQPQHF.

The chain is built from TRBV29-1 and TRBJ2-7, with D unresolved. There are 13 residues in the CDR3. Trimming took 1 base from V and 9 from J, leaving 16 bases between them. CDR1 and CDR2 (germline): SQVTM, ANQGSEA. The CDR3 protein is CSVEVVMTKAQYF. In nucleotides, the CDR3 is TGCAGCGTTGAAGTCGTGATGACGAAGGCGCAGTACTTC.

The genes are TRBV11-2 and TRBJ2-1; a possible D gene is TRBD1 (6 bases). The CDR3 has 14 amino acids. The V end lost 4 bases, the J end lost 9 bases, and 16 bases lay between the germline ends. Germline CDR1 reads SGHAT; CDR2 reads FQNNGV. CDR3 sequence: CASSSIQGRGEQFF. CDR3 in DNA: TGTGCCAGCAGCTCGATTCAGGGGAGAGGTGAGCAGTTCTTC.

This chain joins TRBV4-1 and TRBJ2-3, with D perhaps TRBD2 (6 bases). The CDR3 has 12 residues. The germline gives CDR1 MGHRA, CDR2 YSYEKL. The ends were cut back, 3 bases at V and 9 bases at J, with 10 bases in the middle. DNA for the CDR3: TGCGCCAGCAGCCATCGAACTAGCACGCAGTATTTT. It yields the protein CASSHRTSTQYF.

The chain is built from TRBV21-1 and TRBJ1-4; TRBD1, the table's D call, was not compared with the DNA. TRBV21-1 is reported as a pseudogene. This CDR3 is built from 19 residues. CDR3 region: CASSKDEAGVNVTNEKLFF. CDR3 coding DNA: TGTGCCAGCAGCAAAGACGAAGCAGGGGTAAATGTAACTAATGAAAAACTGTTTTTT.

CDR3 sequence reads: CASSKTGGLNEQFF. DNA for the CDR3: TGTGCCAGCAGTAAGACGGGAGGTTTGAATGAGCAGTTCTTC. The V and J genes are TRBV27 and TRBJ2-1; 7 nucleotides align to TRBD2. This CDR3 has 14 residues. V shed 5 bases and J 7 bases; nucleotides not matched to a gene: 8. Germline V gene sequence: CDR1 MNHEY, CDR2 SMNVEV (reference sequence).

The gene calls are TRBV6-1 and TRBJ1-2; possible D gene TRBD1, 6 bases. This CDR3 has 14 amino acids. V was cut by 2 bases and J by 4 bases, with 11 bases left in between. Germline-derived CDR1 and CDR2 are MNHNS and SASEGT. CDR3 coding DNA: TGTGCCAGCAGTGAACGGGGCAGGGGCTATGGCTACACCTTC. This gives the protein CASSERGRGYGYTF.

CDR3 coding DNA: TGTGCCAGCAGCCCGGGACAGGGGGCGTACGAGCAGTACTTC. It specifies CASSPGQGAYEQYF. The chain carries TRBV28 and TRBJ2-7; TRBD1 aligns across 12 bases. Trimming cost V 6 bases and J 4 bases; bases outside gene matches: 4. CDR3 length: 14 amino acids. Germline CDR1 reads MDHEN; CDR2 reads SYDVKM.

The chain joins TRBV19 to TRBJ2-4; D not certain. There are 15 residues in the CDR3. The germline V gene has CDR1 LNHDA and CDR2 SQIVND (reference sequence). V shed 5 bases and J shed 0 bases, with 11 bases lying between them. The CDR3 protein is CASSAADLAKNIQYF. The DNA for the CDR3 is TGTGCCAGTAGTGCGGCAGATCTAGCCAAAAACATTCAGTACTTC. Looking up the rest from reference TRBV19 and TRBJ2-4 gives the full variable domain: DGGITQSPKYLFRKEGQNVTLSCEQNLNHDAMYWYRQDPGQGLRLIYYSQIVNDFQKGDIAEGYSVSREKKESFPLTVTSAQKNPTAFYLCASSAADLAKNIQYFGAGTRLSVL.

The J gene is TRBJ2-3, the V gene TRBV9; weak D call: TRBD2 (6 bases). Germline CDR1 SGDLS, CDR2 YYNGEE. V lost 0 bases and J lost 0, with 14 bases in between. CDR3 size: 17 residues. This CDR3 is CASSVAQWRGSTDTQYF. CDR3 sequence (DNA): TGTGCCAGCAGCGTAGCTCAGTGGCGGGGAAGCACAGATACGCAGTATTTT. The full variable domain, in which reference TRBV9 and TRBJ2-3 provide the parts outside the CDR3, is DSGVTQTPKHLITATGQRVTLRCSPRSGDLSVYWYQQSLDQGLQFLIQYYNGEERAKGNILERFSAQQFPDLHSELNLSSLELGDSALYFCASSVAQWRGSTDTQYFGPGTRLTVL.

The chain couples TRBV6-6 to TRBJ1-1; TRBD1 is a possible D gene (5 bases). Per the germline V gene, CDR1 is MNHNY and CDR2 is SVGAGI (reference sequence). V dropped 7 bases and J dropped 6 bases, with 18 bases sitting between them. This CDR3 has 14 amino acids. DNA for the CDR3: TGTGCCAGCACCGCCCGACTCCTGGGGGCTGAAGCTTTCTTT. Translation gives CASTARLLGAEAFF.

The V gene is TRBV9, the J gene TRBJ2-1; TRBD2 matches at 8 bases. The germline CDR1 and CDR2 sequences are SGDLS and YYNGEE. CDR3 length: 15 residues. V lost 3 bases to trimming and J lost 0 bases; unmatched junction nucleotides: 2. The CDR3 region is CASSATSGSYNEQFF. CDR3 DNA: TGTGCCAGCAGCGCAACTAGCGGCTCCTACAATGAGCAGTTCTTC. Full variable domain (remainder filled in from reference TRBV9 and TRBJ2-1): DSGVTQTPKHLITATGQRVTLRCSPRSGDLSVYWYQQSLDQGLQFLIQYYNGEERAKGNILERFSAQQFPDLHSELNLSSLELGDSALYFCASSATSGSYNEQFFGPGTRLTVL.